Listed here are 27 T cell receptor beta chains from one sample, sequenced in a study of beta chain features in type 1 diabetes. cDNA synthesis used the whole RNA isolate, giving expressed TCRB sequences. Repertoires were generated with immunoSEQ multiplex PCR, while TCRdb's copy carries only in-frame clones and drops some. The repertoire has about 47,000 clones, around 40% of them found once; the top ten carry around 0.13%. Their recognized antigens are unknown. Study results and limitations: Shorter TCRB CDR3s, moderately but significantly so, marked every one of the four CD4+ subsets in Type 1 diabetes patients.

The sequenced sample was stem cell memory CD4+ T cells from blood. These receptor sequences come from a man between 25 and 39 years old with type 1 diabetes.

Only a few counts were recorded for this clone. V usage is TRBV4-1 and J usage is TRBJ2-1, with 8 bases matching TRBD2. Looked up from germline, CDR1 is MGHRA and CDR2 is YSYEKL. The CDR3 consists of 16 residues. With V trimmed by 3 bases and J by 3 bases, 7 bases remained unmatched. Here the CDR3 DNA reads TGCGCCAGCAGCCACCAAAGCGGGAGCTACTACAATGAGCAGTTCTTC. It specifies CASSHQSGSYYNEQFF.

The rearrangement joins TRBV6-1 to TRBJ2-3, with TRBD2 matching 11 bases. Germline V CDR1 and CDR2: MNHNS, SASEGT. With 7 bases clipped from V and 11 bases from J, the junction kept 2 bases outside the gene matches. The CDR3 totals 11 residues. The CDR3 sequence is CASTLAGGQYF. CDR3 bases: TGTGCCAGCACCCTAGCGGGAGGGCAGTATTTT.

CDR3 amino acids: CASITNGTQYF. Here the CDR3 DNA reads TGTGCCAGCATAACTAACGGTACGCAGTATTTT. This rearrangement joins TRBV7-9 to TRBJ2-3; no firm D call. V was clipped by 7 bases and J by 8 bases, with 10 bases between them. The CDR3 is made up of 11 amino acids. Germline V gene lookup returns CDR1 SEHNR and CDR2 FQNEAQ (reference sequence).

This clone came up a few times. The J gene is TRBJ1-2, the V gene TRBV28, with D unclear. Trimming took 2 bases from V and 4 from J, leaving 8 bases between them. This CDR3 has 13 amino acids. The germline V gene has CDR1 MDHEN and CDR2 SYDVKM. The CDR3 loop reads CASSLLGGYGYTF. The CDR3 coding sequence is TGTGCCAGCAGTTTACTCGGTGGCTATGGCTACACCTTC.

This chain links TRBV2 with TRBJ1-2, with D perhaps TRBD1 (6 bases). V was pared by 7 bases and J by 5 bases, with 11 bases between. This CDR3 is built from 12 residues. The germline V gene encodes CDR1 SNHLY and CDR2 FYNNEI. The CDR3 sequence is CASTLQGYGYTF. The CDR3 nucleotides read TGTGCCAGCACATTACAGGGATATGGCTACACCTTC.

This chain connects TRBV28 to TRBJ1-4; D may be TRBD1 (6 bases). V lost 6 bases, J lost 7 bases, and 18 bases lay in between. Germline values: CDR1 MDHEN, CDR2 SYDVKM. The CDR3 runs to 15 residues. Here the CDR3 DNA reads TGTGCCAGCAGCCAAACCCCGGGCAGGGGTGAAAAACTGTTTTTT. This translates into CASSQTPGRGEKLFF.

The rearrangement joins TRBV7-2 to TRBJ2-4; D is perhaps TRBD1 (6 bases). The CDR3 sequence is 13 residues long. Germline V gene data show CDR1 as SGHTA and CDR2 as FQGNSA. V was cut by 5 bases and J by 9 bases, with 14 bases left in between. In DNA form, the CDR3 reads TGTGCCAGCAGCAATCAGGGGTTAGGCATTCAGTACTTC. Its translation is CASSNQGLGIQYF.

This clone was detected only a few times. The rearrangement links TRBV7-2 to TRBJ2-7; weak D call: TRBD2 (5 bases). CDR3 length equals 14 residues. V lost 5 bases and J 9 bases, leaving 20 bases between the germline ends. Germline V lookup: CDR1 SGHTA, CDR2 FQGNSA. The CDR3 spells CASSTGAAQPRQYF. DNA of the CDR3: TGTGCCAGCAGCACCGGAGCGGCTCAACCAAGGCAGTACTTC.

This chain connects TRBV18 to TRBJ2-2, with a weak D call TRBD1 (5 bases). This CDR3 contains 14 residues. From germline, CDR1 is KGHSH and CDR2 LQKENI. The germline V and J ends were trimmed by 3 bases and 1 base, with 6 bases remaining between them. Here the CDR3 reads CASSPGLNTGELFF. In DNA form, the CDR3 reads TGTGCCAGCTCACCGGGGCTGAACACCGGGGAGCTGTTTTTT.

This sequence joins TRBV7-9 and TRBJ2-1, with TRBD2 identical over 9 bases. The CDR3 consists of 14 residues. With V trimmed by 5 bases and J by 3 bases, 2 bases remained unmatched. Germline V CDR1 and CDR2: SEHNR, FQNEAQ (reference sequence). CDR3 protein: CASSLSGSYNEQFF. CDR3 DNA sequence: TGTGCCAGCAGCCTTAGCGGGAGCTACAATGAGCAGTTCTTC.

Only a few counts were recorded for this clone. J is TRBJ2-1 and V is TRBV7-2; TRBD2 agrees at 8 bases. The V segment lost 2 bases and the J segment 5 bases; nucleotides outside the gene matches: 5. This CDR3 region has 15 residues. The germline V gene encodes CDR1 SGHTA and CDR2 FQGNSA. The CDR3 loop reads CASSLQSGRDNEQFF. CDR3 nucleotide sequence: TGTGCCAGCAGCTTACAGAGCGGGAGAGACAATGAGCAGTTCTTC.

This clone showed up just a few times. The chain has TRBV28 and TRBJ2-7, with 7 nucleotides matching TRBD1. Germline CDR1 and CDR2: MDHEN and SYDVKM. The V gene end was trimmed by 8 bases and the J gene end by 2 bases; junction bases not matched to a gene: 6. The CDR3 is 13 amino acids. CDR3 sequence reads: CASLRDSPYEQYF. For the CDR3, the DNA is TGTGCCAGCCTCCGGGACAGTCCCTACGAGCAGTACTTC.

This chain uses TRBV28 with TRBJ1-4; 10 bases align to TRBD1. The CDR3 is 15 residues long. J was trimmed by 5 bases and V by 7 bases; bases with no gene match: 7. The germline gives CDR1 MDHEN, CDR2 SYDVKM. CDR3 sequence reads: CASTLGGQGNEKLFF. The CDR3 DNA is TGTGCCAGCACCCTAGGGGGACAGGGGAATGAAAAACTGTTTTTT.

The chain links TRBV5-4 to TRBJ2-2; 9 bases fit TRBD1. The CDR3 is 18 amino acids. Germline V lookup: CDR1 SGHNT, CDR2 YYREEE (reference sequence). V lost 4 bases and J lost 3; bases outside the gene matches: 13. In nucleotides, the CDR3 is TGTGCCAGCAGCCAAGATCTGGGACAGGGATCGTACACCGGGGAGCTGTTTTTT. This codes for CASSQDLGQGSYTGELFF.

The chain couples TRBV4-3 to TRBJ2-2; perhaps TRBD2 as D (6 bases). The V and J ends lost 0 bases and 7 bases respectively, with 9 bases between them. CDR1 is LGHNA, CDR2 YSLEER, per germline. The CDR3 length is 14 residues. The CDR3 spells CASSQDLGLGELFF. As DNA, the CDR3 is TGCGCCAGCAGCCAAGACCTGGGACTCGGGGAGCTGTTTTTT.

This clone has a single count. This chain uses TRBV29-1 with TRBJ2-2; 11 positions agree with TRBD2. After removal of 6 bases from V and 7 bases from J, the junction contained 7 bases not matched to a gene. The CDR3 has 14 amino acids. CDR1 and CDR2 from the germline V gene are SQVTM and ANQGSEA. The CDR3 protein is CSVTTSGNNGELFF. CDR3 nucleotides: TGCAGCGTAACGACTAGCGGGAATAACGGGGAGCTGTTTTTT.

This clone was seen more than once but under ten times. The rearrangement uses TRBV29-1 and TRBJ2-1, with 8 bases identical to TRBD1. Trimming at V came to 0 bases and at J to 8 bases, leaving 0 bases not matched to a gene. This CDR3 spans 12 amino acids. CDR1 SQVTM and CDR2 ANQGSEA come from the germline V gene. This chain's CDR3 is CSVEEDRDEQFF. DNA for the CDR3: TGCAGCGTTGAAGAGGACAGGGATGAGCAGTTCTTC.

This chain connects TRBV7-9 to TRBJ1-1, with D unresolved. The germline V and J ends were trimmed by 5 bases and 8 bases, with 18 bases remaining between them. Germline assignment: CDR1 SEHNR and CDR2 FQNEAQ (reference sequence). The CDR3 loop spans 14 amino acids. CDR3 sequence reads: CASSRTGNWVEAFF. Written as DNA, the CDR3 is TGTGCCAGCAGCCGTACGGGTAATTGGGTAGAAGCTTTCTTT.

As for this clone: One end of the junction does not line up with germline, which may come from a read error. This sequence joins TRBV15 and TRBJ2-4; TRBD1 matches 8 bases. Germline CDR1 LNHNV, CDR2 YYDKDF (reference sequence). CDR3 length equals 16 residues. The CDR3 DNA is TGTGCCACCAGCGGAGACATGACAGGGGACAAAAACATTCAGTACTTC. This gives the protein CATSGDMTGDKNIQYF.

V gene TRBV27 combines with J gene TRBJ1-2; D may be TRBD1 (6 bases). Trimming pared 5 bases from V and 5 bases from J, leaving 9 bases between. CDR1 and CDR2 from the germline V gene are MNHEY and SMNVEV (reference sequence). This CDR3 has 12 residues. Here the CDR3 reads CASSPQGYGYTF. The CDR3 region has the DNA TGTGCCAGCAGTCCACAGGGTTATGGCTACACCTTC.

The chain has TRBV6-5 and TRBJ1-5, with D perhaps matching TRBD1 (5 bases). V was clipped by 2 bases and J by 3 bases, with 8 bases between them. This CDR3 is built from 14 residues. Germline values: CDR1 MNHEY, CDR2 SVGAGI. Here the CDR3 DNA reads TGTGCCAGCAGTTACGCAGGGTCCAATCAGCCCCAGCATTTT. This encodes CASSYAGSNQPQHF.

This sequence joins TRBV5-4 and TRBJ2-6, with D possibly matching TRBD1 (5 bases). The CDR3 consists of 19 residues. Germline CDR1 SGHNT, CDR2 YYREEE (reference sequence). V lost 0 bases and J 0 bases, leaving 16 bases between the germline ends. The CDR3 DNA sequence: TGTGCCAGCAGCTTGGTGGGGCCAGGCCGGCGCTCTGGGGCCAACGTCCTGACTTTC. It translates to CASSLVGPGRRSGANVLTF.

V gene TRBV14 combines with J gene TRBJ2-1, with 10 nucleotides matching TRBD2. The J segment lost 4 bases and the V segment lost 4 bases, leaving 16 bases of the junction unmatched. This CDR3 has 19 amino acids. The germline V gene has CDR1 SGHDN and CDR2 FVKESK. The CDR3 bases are TGTGCCAGCAGCCCGTCCACTAGCGGGATTTCGCTGTGGTACAATGAGCAGTTCTTC. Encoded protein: CASSPSTSGISLWYNEQFF. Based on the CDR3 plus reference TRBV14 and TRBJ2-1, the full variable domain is EAGVTQFPSHSVIEKGQTVTLRCDPISGHDNLYWYRRVMGKEIKFLLHFVKESKQDESGMPNNRFLAERTGGTYSTLKVQPAELEDSGVYFCASSPSTSGISLWYNEQFFGPGTRLTVL.

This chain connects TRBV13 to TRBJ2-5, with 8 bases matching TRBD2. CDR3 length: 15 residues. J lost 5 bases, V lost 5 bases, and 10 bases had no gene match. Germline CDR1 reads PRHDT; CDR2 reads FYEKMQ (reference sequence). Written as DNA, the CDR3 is TGTGCCAGCAGCCTCTCGCGGGGGGTAAGCGAGACCCAGTACTTC. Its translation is CASSLSRGVSETQYF. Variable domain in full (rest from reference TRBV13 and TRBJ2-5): AAGVIQSPRHLIKEKRETATLKCYPIPRHDTVYWYQQGPGQDPQFLISFYEKMQSDKGSIPDRFSAQQFSDYHSELNMSSLELGDSALYFCASSLSRGVSETQYFGPGTRLLVL.

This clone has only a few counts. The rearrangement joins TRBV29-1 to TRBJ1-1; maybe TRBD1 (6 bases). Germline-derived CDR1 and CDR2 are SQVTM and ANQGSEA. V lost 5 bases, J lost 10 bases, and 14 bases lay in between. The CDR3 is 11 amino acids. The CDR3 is CSVMTGSGAFF. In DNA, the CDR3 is TGCAGCGTTATGACAGGCTCGGGAGCTTTCTTT.

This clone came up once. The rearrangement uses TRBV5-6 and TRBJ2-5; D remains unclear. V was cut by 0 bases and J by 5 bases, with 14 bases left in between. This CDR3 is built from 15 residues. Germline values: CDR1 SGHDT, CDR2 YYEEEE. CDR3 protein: CASSLGFGSGETQYF. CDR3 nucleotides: TGTGCCAGCAGCTTGGGTTTTGGGTCCGGGGAGACCCAGTACTTC. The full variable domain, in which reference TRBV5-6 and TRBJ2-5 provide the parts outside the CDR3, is DAGVTQSPTHLIKTRGQQVTLRCSPKSGHDTVSWYQQALGQGPQFIFQYYEEEERQRGNFPDRFSGHQFPNYSSELNVNALLLGDSALYLCASSLGFGSGETQYFGPGTRLLVL.

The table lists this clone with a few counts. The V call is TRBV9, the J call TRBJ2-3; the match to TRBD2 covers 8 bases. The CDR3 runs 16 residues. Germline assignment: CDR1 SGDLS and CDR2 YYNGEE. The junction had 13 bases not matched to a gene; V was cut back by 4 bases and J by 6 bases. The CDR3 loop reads CASSSRAREGRDTQYF. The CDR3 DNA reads TGTGCCAGCAGCTCGAGAGCCCGGGAGGGCCGGGATACGCAGTATTTT.